This T cell receptor (beta chain) was found in a study of T-cell memory formation after mild COVID-19. General study findings and limits: Whereas later expanders leaned CD4+, clones contracting day 15 to 85 showed a balanced CD4/CD8 makeup.

Comments on this clonotype: Its cognate antigen is unknown.

MiXCR, run by TCRdb on the 5' RACE reads, gives a single entry per CDR3 protein. The table records roughly 450,000 distinct CDR3 sequences, 18% of them present only once. Trimming pared 5 bases from V and 6 bases from J, leaving 17 bases between. The CDR3 spans 14 residues. Germline values: CDR1 MNHEY, CDR2 SMNVEV (reference sequence). The genes are TRBV27 and TRBJ2-7; D is possibly TRBD1 (6 bases). The sample taken for sequencing was PBMCs or a T cell subset sorted from them (not recorded which). The receptor's source is an adult woman who had mild COVID-19 (a few samples of this study predate the infection). Cell type and time point are not known. The CDR3 DNA is TGTGCCAGCAGTCCGATATCGACAGGTTTCGAGCAGTACTTC. It is translated as CASSPISTGFEQYF.